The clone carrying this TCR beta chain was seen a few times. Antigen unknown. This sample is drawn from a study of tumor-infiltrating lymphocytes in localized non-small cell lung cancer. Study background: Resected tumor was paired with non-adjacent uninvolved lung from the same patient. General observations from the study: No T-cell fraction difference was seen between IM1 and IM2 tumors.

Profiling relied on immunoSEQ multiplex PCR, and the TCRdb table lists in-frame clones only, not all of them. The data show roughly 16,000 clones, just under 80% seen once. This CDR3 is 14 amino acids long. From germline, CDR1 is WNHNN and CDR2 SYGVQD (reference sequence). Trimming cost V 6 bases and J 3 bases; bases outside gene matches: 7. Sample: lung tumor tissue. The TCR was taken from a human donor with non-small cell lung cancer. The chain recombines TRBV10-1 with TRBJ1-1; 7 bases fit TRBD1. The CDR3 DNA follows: TGCGCCAGCAGCCTCGACAGGGATCACACTGAAGCTTTCTTT. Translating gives CASSLDRDHTEAFF.